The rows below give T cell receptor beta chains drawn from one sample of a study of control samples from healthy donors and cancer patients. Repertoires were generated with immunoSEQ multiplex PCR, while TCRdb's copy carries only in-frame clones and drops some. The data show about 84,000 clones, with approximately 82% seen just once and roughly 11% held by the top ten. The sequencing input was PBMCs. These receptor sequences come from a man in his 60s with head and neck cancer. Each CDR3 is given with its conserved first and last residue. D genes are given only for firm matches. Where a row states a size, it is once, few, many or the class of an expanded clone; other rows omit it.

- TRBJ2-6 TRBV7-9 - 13 TGTGCCAGCAGCTGGTCAGGGGCCAACGTCCTGACTTTC CASSWSGANVLTF
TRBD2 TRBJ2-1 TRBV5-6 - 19 TGTGCCAGCAGCTTGCTCACTCCGGGACTAGCGGGGGGGTTTGGTAAGCAGTTCTTC CASSLLTPGLAGGFGKQFF
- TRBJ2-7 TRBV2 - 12 TGTGCCAGCAGGTCGGGGGGCGACGAGCAGTACTTC CASRSGGDEQYF
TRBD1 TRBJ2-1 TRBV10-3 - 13 TGTGCCACGAGACAGGGTGCCTCCAATGAGCAGTTCTTC CATRQGASNEQFF
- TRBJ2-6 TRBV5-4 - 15 TGTGCCAGCAGCTTGGGAGGTACGGGGGCCAACGTCCTGACTTTC CASSLGGTGANVLTF
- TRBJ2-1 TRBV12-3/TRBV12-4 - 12 TGTGCCAGCAGTTTAGTGGGGAATGAGCAGTTCTTC CASSLVGNEQFF
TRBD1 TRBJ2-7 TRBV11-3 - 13 TGTGCCAGCAGCTTTGAGGGGGCGAGGGAGCAGTACTTC CASSFEGAREQYF
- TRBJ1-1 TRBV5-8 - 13 TGTGCCAGCAGCTTTGTAGCCGGCACTGAAGCTTTCTTT CASSFVAGTEAFF
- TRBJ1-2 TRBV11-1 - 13 TGTGCCAGCAGCTCCGACTGGAACTATGGCTACACCTTC CASSSDWNYGYTF
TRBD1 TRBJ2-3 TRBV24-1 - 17 TGTGCCACCAGTGATCTCACCGGGACAGGGCCCACAGATACGCAGTATTTT CATSDLTGTGPTDTQYF
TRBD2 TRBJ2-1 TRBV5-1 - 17 TGCGCCAGCAGCTTGTCGGCTAGCGGGAGTGTCGTCAATGAGCAGTTCTTC CASSLSASGSVVNEQFF
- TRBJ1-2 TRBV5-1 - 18 TGCGCCAGCAGCTTGGGCCCACGAAGGGGCGCGGAGGTGGATGGCTACACCTTC CASSLGPRRGAEVDGYTF
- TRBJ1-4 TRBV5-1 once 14 TGCGCCAGCAGCTTGGGACAGCCCAATGAAAAACTGTTTTTT CASSLGQPNEKLFF
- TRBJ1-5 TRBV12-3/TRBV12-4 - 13 TGTGCCAGCAGCAAACCAAATACTCAGCCCCAGCATTTT CASSKPNTQPQHF
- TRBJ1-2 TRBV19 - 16 TGTGCCAGTAGTATAGAAACGTTCAGGATCGGCTATGGCTACACCTTC CASSIETFRIGYGYTF
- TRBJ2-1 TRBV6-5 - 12 TGTGCCAGCGGGAGCTCCTACAATGAGCAGTTCTTC CASGSSYNEQFF
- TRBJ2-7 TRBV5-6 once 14 TGTGCCAGCAGCCTCATTAAGGGGGGCTACGAGCAGTACTTC CASSLIKGGYEQYF
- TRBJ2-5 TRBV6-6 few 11 TGTGCCAGCAGTTACTTCGAGACCCAGTACTTC CASSYFETQYF
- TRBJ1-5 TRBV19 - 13 TGTGCCAGTAGTATACACAGGGATCAGCCCCAGCATTTT CASSIHRDQPQHF
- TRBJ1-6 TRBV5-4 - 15 TGTGCCAGCAGCTTGGATCCGGGGGCAGGTTCACCCCTCCACTTT CASSLDPGAGSPLHF
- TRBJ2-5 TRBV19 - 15 TGTGCCAGTAGTATAGATGGCGGGAATTTGGAGACCCAGTACTTC CASSIDGGNLETQYF
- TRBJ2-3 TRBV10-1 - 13 TGCGCCAGCAGTGAGCCCGGGACTTCGACGCAGTATTTT CASSEPGTSTQYF
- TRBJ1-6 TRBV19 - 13 TGTGCCACCCGACAACTTGGGGATTCACCCCTCCACTTT CATRQLGDSPLHF
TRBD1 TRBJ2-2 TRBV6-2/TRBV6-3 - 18 TGTGCCAGCAGTCCGGGCCCGGCCACTGGACAGGGGTACGGGGAGCTGTTTTTT CASSPGPATGQGYGELFF
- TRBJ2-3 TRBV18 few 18 TGTGCCAGCTCACCAGGATTCCTTGGGTTAGCTAGCACAGATACGCAGTATTTT CASSPGFLGLASTDTQYF
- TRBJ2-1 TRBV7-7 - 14 TGTGCTAGCAGCTTAGAATTTGGGAGTAATGAGCAGTTCTTC CASSLEFGSNEQFF
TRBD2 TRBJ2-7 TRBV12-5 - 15 TGTGCTAGTGGTTTGGGGAGCGGGGTACCCTACGAGCAGTACTTC CASGLGSGVPYEQYF
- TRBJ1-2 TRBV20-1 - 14 TGCAGTGCTAGTATAATAGGGGTGGACTATGGCTACACCTTC CSASIIGVDYGYTF
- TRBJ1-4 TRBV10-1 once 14 TGCGCCAGCAGTGACGGGGGCGTCGGTGAAAAACTGTTTTTT CASSDGGVGEKLFF
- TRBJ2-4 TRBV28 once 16 TGTGCCAGCAGTGCGTCACCAGGGACCCACAAAAACATTCAGTACTTC CASSASPGTHKNIQYF
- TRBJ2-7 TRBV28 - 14 TGTGCCAGCACCCTCATGGGGACGCCCGACGAGCAGTACTTC CASTLMGTPDEQYF
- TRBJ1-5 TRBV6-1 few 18 TGTGCCAGCAGTGAATTTGCTGTCAGGGCAGGTAACAATCAGCCCCAGCATTTT CASSEFAVRAGNNQPQHF
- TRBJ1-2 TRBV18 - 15 TGTGCCAGCTCACCGAGGACACGCCCTAACTATGGCTACACCTTC CASSPRTRPNYGYTF
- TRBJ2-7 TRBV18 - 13 TGTGCCAGCTCACCGGCCGATCCCTACGAGCAGTACTTC CASSPADPYEQYF
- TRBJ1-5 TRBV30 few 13 TGTGCCTGGAGTGTGGGAGAAAAAAAGCCCCAGCATTTT CAWSVGEKKPQHF
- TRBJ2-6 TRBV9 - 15 TGTGCCAGCAGCGTATTAACGACTGGGGCCAACGTCCTGACTTTC CASSVLTTGANVLTF
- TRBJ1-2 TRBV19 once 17 TGTGCCAGTAGTAAATTGAGGGACTACGCTGGGGACTATGGCTACACCTTC CASSKLRDYAGDYGYTF
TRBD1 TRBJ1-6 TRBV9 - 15 TGTGCCAGCAGCGCAGACCGGGACAGGGTTTCACCCCTCCACTTT CASSADRDRVSPLHF
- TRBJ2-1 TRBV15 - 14 TGTGCCACCAGCAGAGATCGCGGATTCAATGAGCAGTTCTTC CATSRDRGFNEQFF
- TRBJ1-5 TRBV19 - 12 TGTGCCAGTAGTAAAGAGGATCAGCCCCAGCATTTT CASSKEDQPQHF